This T cell receptor (beta chain) was documented in a study of shared clonotypes between healthy human individuals (dated by TCRdb to 2018 to 2020). Describing the broader study: The cohort included three men and a couple of women between 18 and 49 years of age. Each donor's leukapheresis produced roughly between roughly 0.94 and 9.5 billion PBMCs. To estimate repertoire size and how much clonotype sharing occurs between individuals, the study deeply sequenced the blood TCR repertoires of five healthy adults. Different laboratories and diverse techniques were used to prepare libraries and sequence TCR repertoires, to increase sequencing depth and limit assay-specific biases. Per donor, three plates each were used for CD4 naive and CD4 memory, two for CD8 naive, and one for CD8 memory.

The donors were healthy, HIV-negative adults with no recently reported acute infections or vaccinations. Every donor was a Caucasian adult residing in Nashville, Tennessee, USA. CD4+ T cells were enriched by magnetic negative selection, after which naive cells were positively selected on CD45RA and the negative fraction was taken as the memory subset. After blood collection by leukapheresis, PBMCs were isolated using Ficoll-Histopaque density gradient centrifugation and then cryopreserved in the vapor phase of liquid nitrogen. Analytical flow cytometry was used to check the purity and quantity of every magnetically sorted T cell population. Each sorted fraction had its genomic DNA isolated and then quantified by UV absorbance on a Nanodrop 2000c. The investigation overall reported the following: Naive subsets generally had larger estimated clonotype richness than memory subsets did. The genetic and exposure-history diversity represented was limited by the small number of donors. Based on pairwise subsampling, the degree of clonotype sharing among donors was expected to be affected by sequencing depth. Higher generation probabilities were observed for clonotypes shared by all four sorted-subset donors than for non-shared clonotypes. Sampling was restricted to blood, and TCR repertoires in tissues likely differ from the TCR repertoires found in blood. About 5% of naive CD4, roughly 3.5% of naive CD8, approximately 2.2% of memory CD4, and approximately 0.39% of memory CD8 clonotypes were shared across a few donors. Even with the large sequencing depth, rarefaction of the sorted-subset datasets indicated that sequencing was incomplete.

This clone was found a few times. No antigen is known for it. Nothing much larger sits one base from this clone, and base qualities are not available. Using the deep immunoSEQ assay, TCR CDR3 regions were amplified from genomic DNA by multiplex PCR. Extracted genomic DNA from each cell subset was distributed evenly across all wells of several immunoSEQ 96-well plates, and each plate was treated as a replicate. Each replicate PCR for sorted subsets received about 180 ng genomic DNA, equal to roughly 30,000 T cell genomes. The purified libraries were quantified using a Qubit 3.0 fluorometer, sized with a Bioanalyzer 2100, and then quantified again using the KAPA Library Quantification kit. Every immunoSEQ 96-well plate was sequenced on a separate single-read 150-cycle Illumina NextSeq 550 flow cell. Turning to the authors' computational methods: The immunoSEQ output contained only junctional sequences without quality scores, so filtering could not match that applied to full-length reads. Sequences were annotated with PyIR, a Python wrapper for IgBLAST v1.9, using IMGT germline references to assign V/J genes and CDR3. Reads were removed for weak V/J assignments (E-value above 1e-6), missing CDR3, stop codons, out-of-frame junctions, or ambiguous translated residues. A V3J clonotype was defined by an identical inferred V gene, J gene, and CDR3 amino acid sequence. Percentage overlap between repertoires was calculated by dividing the number of shared unique clonotypes by the size of the smaller repertoire. Richness of each repertoire was evaluated using RTK rarefaction, the Chao1 estimator, and Recon v2.1 estimates of unobserved clonotypes. OLGA was used to compute generation probabilities for all TCRbeta clonotypes that the gDNA method yielded from a handful of donors. TCRdb took this table from immuneACCESS and kept in-frame rearrangements with V and J called. Such tables lack part of the clones; where checked against another copy, unresolved V genes explain under half of the gap, and the rest is unexplained. The V and J calls and clone size were taken over from that table, and D and trimming were inferred from the DNA. The sample table contains 2 million to 2.5 million clones; only one count was recorded for nearly 97% of them. The ten largest clones add up to more than 0.1% of the sample.

Source material: naive CD4+ T cells sorted from blood. This specimen's cell subset or site label, interpreted: CD45RA+ positively selected. This TCR was sampled from a man between 18 and 29 years old in good health.

The sequence in DNA is TGTGCCAGCAGTCCGGGGGAGGGTCTCTACGAGCAGTACTTC. Its coded protein is CASSPGEGLYEQYF. The V gene is TRBV27 and the J gene is TRBJ2-7, with 7 bases matching TRBD2. Reading from cysteine to phenylalanine, the CDR3 counts 14 amino acids. The read is trimmed to its CDR3 DNA, 42 bases read in frame from base 1. V is trimmed back by 5 bases and J by 3 bases, and the junction contains 7 bases that no gene match accounts for. The germline V gene (reference sequence) supplies CDR1 MNHEY and CDR2 SMNVEV.